Detailed here is one TCR beta chain. Its target is unknown. The donors belonged to the roughly 130-subject validation cohort, separate from the roughly 700-subject first cohort. This sample was taken from a study of cytomegalovirus exposure and HLA in healthy donors. Study at large: The 120 validation repertoires, a later analysis reported, used the same platform as the 650 to 800 repertoires from the first cohort.

This CDR3 has 14 amino acids. The germline V and J ends were trimmed by 2 bases and 5 bases, with 9 bases remaining between them. The germline CDR1 and CDR2 sequences are SGHTA and FQGTGA. Libraries were prepared by immunoSEQ multiplex PCR; TCRdb keeps only in-frame clonotypes and omits some of them. Here the sample spans roughly 300,000 clones, around 86% being singletons. Study-wide results and limits: The study recorded around 160 TCR beta chains that were cytomegalovirus-associated.

The chain links TRBV7-3 to TRBJ2-2; possible D gene TRBD1, 6 bases. The TCR comes from a woman aged 18-29 years in good health and CMV-seronegative. Input material: PBMCs. The CDR3 region has the DNA TGTGCCAGCAGCTTATACAGGGTTACCGGGGAGCTGTTTTTT. Its protein product is CASSLYRVTGELFF.